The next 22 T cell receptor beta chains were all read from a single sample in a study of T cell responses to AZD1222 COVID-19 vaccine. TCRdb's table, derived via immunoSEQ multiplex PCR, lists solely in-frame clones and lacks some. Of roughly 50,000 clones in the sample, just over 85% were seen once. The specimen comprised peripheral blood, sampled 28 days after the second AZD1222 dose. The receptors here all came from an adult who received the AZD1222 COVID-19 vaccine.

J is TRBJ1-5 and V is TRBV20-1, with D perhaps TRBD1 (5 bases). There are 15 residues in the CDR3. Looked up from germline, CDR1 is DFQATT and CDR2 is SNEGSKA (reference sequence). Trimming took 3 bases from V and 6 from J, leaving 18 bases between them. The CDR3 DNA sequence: TGCAGTGCTAGTAAAAGGAACTCAGGGTTTCAGCCCCAGCATTTT. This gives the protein CSASKRNSGFQPQHF.

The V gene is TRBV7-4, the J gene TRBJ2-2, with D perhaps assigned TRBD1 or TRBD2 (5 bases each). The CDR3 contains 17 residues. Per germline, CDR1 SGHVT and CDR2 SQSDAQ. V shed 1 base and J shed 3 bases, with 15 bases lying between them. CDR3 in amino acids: CASSLGMTMGDTGELFF. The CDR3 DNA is TGTGCCAGCAGCTTAGGTATGACCATGGGGGACACCGGGGAGCTGTTTTTT. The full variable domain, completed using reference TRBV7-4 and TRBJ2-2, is GAGVSQSPRYKVAKRGRDVALRCDSISGHVTLYWYRQTLGQGSEVLTYSQSDAQRDKSGRPSGRFSAERPERSVSTLKIQRTEQGDSAVYLCASSLGMTMGDTGELFFGEGSRLTVL.

The CDR3 protein is CASSYGLAATGELFF. The CDR3 DNA sequence: TGTGCCAGCAGTTATGGGCTAGCGGCGACCGGGGAGCTGTTTTTT. The J gene is TRBJ2-2, the V gene TRBV6-5; 7 positions agree with TRBD2. Unmatched junction bases numbered 6, after V lost 3 bases and J lost 5 bases. The CDR3 has 15 amino acids. Germline V gene lookup returns CDR1 MNHEY and CDR2 SVGAGI.

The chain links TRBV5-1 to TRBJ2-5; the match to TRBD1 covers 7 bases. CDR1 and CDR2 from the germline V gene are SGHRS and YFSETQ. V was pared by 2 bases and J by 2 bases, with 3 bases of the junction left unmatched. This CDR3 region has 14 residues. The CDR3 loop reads CASSFRTGQETQYF. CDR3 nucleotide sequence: TGCGCCAGCAGCTTCAGGACAGGTCAAGAGACCCAGTACTTC.

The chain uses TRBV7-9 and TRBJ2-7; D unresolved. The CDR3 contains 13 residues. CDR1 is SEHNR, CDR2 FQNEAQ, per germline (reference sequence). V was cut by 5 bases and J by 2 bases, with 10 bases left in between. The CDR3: CASSPQPAYEQYF. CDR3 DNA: TGTGCCAGCAGCCCACAGCCAGCCTACGAGCAGTACTTC.

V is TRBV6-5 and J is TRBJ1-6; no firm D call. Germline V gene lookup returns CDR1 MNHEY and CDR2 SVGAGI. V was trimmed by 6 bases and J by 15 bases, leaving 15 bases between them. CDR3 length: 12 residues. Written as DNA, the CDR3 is TGTGCCAGCAGAACCCCGAGCGGGGTCCTCCACTTT. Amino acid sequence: CASRTPSGVLHF.

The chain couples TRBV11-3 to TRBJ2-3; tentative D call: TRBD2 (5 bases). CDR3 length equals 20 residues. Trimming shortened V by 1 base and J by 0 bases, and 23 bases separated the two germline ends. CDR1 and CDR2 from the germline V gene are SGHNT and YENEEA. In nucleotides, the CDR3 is TGTGCCAGCAGCTTAGGGAGGTCGGGGAGACATCCCCCTAGCACAGATACGCAGTATTTT. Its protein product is CASSLGRSGRHPPSTDTQYF.

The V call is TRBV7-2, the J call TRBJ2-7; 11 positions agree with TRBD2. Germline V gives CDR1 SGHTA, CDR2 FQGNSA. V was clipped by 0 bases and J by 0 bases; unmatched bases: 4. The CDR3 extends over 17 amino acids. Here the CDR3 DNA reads TGTGCCAGCAGCTTAGCGCTCACTAGCGGGAGCTCCTACGAGCAGTACTTC. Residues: CASSLALTSGSSYEQYF.

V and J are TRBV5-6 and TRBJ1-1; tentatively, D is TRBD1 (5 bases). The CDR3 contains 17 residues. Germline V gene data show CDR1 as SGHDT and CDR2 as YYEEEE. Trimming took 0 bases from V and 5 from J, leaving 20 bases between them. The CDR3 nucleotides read TGTGCCAGCAGCTTGGGGGTGGGCGCAGGGCGGAAAACTGAAGCTTTCTTT. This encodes CASSLGVGAGRKTEAFF.

In DNA form, the CDR3 reads TGTGCCAGCAGCTTTAGCACGGTGGCGACCGGGGAGCTGTTTTTT. Amino acid sequence: CASSFSTVATGELFF. The chain recombines TRBV7-8 with TRBJ2-2; D is unresolved. Looked up from germline, CDR1 is SGHVS and CDR2 is FQNEAQ. The CDR3 runs to 15 residues. V dropped 3 bases and J dropped 5 bases, with 13 bases sitting between them.

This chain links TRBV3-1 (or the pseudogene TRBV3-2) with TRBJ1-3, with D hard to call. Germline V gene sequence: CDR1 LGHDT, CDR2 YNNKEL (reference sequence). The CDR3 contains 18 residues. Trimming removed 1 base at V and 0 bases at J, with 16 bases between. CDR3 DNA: TGTGCCAGCAGCCAAGGGAGTGGGCGGCGGACCTCTGGAAACACCATATATTTT. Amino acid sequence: CASSQGSGRRTSGNTIYF.

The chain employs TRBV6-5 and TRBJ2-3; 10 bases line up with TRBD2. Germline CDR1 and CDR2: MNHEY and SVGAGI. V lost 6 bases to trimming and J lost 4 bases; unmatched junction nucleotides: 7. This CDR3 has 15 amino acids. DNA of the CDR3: TGTGCCAGCAGGTCTAGCGGGAGTATTGCAGATACGCAGTATTTT. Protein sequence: CASRSSGSIADTQYF.

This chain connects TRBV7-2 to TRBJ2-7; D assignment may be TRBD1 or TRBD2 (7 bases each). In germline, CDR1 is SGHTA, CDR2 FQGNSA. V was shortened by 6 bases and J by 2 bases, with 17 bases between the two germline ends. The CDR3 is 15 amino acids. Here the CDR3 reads CASRLAGGVAYEQYF. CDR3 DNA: TGTGCCAGCAGATTGGCAGGGGGGGTCGCCTACGAGCAGTACTTC.

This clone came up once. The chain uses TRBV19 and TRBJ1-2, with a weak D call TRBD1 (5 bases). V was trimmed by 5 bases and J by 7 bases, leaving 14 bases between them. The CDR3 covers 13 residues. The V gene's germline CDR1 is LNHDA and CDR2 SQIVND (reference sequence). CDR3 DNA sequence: TGTGCCAGTAGTTCCGGGGACCCGGGTGGCTACACCTTC. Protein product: CASSSGDPGGYTF.

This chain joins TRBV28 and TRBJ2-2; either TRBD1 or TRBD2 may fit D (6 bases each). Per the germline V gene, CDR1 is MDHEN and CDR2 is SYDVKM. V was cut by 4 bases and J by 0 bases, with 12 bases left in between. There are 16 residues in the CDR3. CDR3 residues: CASSSAGHPNTGELFF. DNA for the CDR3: TGTGCCAGCAGTTCGGCGGGACACCCGAACACCGGGGAGCTGTTTTTT.

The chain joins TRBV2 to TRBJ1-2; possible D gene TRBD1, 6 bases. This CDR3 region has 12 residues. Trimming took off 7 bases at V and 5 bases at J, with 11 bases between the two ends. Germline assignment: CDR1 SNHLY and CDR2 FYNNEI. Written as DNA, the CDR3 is TGTGCCAGCATTCCCAGGGGATATGGCTACACCTTC. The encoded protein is CASIPRGYGYTF.

Here the CDR3 DNA reads TGTGCCAGTAGTACCACTAGATACGAGCAGTACTTC. Amino acid sequence: CASSTTRYEQYF. V gene TRBV19 combines with J gene TRBJ2-7; possibly TRBD2 for D (5 bases). Germline-derived CDR1 and CDR2 are LNHDA and SQIVND (reference sequence). Trimming took off 4 bases at V and 4 bases at J, with 8 bases between the two ends. The CDR3 totals 12 residues.

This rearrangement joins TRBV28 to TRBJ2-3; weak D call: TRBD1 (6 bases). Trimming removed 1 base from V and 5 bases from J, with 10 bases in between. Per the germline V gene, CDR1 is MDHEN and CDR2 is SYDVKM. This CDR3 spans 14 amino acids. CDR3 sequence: CASSLSGQRDTQYF. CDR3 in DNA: TGTGCCAGCAGTTTATCCGGACAGCGAGATACGCAGTATTTT.

The CDR3 coding sequence is TGTGCCAGCAGCTCCGGGACTAGCGGCAATCAGATGGATGAGCAGTTCTTC. Translation: CASSSGTSGNQMDEQFF. The chain has TRBV13 and TRBJ2-1, with 11 bases fitting TRBD2. Germline CDR1 reads PRHDT; CDR2 reads FYEKMQ (reference sequence). The CDR3 spans 17 residues. V gave up 4 bases and J gave up 8 bases; unmatched junction bases: 13. Full variable domain (missing parts from reference TRBV13 and TRBJ2-1): AAGVIQSPRHLIKEKRETATLKCYPIPRHDTVYWYQQGPGQDPQFLISFYEKMQSDKGSIPDRFSAQQFSDYHSELNMSSLELGDSALYFCASSSGTSGNQMDEQFFGPGTRLTVL.

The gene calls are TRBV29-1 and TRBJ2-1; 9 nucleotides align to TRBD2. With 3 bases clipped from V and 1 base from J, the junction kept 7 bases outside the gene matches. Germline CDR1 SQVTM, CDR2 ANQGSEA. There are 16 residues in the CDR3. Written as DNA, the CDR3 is TGCAGCGTTGAGGGGGGTAGCGGGAGTTCCTACAATGAGCAGTTCTTC. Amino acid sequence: CSVEGGSGSSYNEQFF.

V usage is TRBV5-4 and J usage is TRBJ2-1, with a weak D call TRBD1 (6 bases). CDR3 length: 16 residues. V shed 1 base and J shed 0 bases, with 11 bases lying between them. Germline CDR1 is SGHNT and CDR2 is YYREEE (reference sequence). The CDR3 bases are TGTGCCAGCAGCTTGCCAGGGGAAAGCTCCTACAATGAGCAGTTCTTC. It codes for CASSLPGESSYNEQFF.

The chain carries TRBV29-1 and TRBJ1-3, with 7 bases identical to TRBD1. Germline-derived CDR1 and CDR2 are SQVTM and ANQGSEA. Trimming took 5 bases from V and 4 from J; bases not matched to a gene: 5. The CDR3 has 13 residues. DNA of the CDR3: TGCAGCGTTTCCACAGGGGCAGGAAACACCATATATTTT. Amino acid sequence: CSVSTGAGNTIYF.